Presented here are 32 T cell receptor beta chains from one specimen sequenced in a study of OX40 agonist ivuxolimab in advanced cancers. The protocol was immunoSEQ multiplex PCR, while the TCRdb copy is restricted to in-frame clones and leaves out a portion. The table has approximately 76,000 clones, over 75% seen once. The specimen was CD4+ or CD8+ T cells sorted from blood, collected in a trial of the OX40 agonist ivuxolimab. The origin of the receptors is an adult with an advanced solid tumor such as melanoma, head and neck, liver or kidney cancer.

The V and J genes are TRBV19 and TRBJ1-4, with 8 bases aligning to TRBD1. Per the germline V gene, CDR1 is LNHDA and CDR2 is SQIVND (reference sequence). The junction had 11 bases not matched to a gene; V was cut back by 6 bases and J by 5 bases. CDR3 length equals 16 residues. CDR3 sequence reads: CASRRQGSTTNEKLFF. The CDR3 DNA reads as TGTGCCAGTAGGCGACAGGGGTCAACCACAAATGAAAAACTGTTTTTT.

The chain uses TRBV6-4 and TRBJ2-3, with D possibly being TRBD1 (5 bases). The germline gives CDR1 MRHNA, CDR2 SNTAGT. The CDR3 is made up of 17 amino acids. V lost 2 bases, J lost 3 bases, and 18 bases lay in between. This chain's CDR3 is CASSDEWTPLSTDTQYF. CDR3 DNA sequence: TGTGCCAGCAGTGACGAATGGACACCACTTTCGACAGATACGCAGTATTTT.

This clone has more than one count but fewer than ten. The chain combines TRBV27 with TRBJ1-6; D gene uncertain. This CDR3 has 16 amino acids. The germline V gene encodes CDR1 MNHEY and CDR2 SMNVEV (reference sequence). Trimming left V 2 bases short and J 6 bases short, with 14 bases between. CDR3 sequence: CASSLALGPGNSPLHF. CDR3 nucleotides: TGTGCCAGCAGTTTAGCTTTAGGACCCGGTAATTCACCCCTCCACTTT.

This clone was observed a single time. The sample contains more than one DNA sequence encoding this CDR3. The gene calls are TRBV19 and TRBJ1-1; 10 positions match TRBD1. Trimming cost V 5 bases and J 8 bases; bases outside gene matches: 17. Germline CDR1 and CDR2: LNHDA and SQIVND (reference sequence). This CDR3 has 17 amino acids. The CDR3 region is CASSHTSGTGANTEAFF. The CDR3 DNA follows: TGTGCCAGTAGTCACACCTCCGGGACAGGGGCCAATACCGAAGCTTTCTTT. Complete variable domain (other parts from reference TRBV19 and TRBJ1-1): DGGITQSPKYLFRKEGQNVTLSCEQNLNHDAMYWYRQDPGQGLRLIYYSQIVNDFQKGDIAEGYSVSREKKESFPLTVTSAQKNPTAFYLCASSHTSGTGANTEAFFGQGTRLTVV.

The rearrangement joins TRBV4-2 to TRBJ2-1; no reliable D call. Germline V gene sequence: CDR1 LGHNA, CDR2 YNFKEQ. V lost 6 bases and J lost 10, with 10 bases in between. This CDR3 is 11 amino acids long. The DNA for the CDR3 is TGTGCCAGCAGTTATAGCAGAGAGCAGTTCTTC. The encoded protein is CASSYSREQFF.

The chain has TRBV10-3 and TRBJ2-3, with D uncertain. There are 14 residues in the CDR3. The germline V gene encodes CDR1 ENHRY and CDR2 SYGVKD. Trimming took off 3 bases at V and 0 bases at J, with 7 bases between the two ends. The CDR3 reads CAISDSQSTDTQYF. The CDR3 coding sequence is TGTGCCATCAGTGATTCCCAAAGCACAGATACGCAGTATTTT.

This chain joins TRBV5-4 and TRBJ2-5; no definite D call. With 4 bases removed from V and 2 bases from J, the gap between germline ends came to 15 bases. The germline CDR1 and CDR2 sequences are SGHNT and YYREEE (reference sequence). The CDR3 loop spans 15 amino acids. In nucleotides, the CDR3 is TGTGCCAGCAGCCGGGCGGACCGCTATCAAGAGACCCAGTACTTC. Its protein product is CASSRADRYQETQYF.

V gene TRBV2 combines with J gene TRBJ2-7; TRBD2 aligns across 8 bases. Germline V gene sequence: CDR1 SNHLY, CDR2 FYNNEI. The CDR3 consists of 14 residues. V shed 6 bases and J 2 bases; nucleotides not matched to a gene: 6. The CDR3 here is CASRIAGTTYEQYF. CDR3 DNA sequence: TGTGCCAGCAGAATAGCGGGAACCACCTACGAGCAGTACTTC.

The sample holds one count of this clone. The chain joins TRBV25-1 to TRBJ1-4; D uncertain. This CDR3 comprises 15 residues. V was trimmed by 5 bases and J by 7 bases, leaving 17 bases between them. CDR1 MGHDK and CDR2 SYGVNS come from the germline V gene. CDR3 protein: CASSWEKDAVEKLFF. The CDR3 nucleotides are TGTGCCAGCAGTTGGGAAAAAGACGCGGTTGAAAAACTGTTTTTT.

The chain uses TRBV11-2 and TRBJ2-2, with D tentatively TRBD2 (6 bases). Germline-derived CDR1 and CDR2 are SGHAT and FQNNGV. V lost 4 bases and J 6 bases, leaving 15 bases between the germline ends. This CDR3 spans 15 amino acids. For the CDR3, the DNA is TGTGCCAGCAGCTCGGGGCTAGCGCTGGCCGGGGAGCTGTTTTTT. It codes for CASSSGLALAGELFF. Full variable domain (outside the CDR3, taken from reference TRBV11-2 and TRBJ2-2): EAGVAQSPRYKIIEKRQSVAFWCNPISGHATLYWYQQILGQGPKLLIQFQNNGVVDDSQLPKDRFSAERLKGVDSTLKIQPAKLEDSAVYLCASSSGLALAGELFFGEGSRLTVL.

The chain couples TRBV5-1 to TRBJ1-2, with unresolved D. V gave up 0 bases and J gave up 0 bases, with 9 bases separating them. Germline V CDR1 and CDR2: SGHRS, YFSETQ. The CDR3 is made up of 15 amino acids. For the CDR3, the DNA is TGCGCCAGCAGCTTGGGTGCACTAGCTAACTATGGCTACACCTTC. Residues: CASSLGALANYGYTF.

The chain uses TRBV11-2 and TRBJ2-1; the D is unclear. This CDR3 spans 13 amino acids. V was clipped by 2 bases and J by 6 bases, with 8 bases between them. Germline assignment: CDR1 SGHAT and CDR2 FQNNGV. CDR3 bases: TGTGCCAGCAGCTTAAGGAGATCCAATGAGCAGTTCTTC. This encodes CASSLRRSNEQFF.

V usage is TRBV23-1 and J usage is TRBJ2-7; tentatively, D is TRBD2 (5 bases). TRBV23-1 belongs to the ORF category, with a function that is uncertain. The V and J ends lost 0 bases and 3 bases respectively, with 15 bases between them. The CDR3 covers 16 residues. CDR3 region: CASSQSSGGRGYEQYF. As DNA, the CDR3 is TGCGCCAGCAGTCAATCAAGCGGTGGGAGAGGCTACGAGCAGTACTTC.

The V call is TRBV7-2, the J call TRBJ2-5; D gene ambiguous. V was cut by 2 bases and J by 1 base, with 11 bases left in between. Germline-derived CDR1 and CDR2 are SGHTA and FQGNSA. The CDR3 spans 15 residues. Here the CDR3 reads CASSLSSSAQETQYF. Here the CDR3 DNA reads TGTGCCAGCAGCTTATCTTCCAGCGCCCAAGAGACCCAGTACTTC.

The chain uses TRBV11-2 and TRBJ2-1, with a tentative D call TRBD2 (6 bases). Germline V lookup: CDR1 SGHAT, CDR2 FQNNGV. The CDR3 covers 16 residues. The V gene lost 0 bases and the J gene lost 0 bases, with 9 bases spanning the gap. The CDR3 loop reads CASSLDWGVSYNEQFF. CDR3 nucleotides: TGTGCCAGCAGCTTAGATTGGGGGGTCTCCTACAATGAGCAGTTCTTC.

The DNA for the CDR3 is TGTGCCATCAGTGGGACTAGCGGGGGCCAAGAGACCCAGTACTTC. It is translated as CAISGTSGGQETQYF. This chain uses TRBV10-3 with TRBJ2-5; 13 nucleotides line up with TRBD2. CDR3 size: 15 residues. Germline V gene lookup returns CDR1 ENHRY and CDR2 SYGVKD. The V segment lost 4 bases and the J segment 1 base; nucleotides outside the gene matches: 0.

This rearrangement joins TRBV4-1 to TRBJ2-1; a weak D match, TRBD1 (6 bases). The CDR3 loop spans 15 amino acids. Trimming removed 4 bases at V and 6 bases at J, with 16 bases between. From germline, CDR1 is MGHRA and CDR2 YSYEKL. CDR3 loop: CASSPGQGILNEQFF. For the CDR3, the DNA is TGCGCCAGCAGCCCCGGGCAGGGGATTCTCAATGAGCAGTTCTTC.

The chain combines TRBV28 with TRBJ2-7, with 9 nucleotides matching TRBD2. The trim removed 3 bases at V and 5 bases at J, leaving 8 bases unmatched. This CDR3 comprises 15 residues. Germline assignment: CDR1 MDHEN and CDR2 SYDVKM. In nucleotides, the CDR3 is TGTGCCAGCAGTTTGGCGGGGGGGCCGAGCGACGAGCAGTACTTC. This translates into CASSLAGGPSDEQYF.

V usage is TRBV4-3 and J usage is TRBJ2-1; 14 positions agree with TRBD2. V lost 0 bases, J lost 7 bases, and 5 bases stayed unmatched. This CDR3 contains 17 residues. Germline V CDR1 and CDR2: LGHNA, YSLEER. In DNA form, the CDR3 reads TGCGCCAGCAGCCAAGACCTCGGGACTAGCGGGGGTAATGAGCAGTTCTTC. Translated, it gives CASSQDLGTSGGNEQFF.

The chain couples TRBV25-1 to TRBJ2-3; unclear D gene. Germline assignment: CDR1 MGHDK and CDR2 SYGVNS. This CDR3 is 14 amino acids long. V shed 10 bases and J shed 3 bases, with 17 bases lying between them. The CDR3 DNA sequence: TGTGCCACCTCCATCGGGTACATAACAGATACGCAGTATTTT. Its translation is CATSIGYITDTQYF.

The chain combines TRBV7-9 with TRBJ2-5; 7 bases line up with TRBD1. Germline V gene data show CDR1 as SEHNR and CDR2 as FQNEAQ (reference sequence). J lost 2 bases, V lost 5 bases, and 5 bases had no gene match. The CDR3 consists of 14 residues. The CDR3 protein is CASSLPGQQETQYF. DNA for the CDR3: TGTGCCAGCAGCCTACCGGGACAGCAAGAGACCCAGTACTTC.

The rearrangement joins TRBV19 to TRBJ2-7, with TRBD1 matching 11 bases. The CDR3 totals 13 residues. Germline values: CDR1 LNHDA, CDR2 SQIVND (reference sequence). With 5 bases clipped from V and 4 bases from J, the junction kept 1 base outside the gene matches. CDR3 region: CASSWDRGYEQYF. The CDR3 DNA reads TGTGCCAGTAGTTGGGACAGGGGGTACGAGCAGTACTTC. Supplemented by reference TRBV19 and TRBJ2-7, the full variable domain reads DGGITQSPKYLFRKEGQNVTLSCEQNLNHDAMYWYRQDPGQGLRLIYYSQIVNDFQKGDIAEGYSVSREKKESFPLTVTSAQKNPTAFYLCASSWDRGYEQYFGPGTRLTVT.

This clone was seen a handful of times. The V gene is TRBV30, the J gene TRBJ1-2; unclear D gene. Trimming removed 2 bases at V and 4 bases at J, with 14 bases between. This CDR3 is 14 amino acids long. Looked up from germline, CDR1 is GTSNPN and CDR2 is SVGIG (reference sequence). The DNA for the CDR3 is TGTGCCTGGAGTTACCCCTATCGGGGCTATGGCTACACCTTC. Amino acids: CAWSYPYRGYGYTF.

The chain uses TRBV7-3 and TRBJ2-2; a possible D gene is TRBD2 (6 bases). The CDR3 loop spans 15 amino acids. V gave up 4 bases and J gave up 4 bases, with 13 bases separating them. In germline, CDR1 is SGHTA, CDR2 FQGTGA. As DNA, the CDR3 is TGTGCCAGCAGCTCCCTCGGGGGACGCACCGGGGAGCTGTTTTTT. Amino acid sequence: CASSSLGGRTGELFF.

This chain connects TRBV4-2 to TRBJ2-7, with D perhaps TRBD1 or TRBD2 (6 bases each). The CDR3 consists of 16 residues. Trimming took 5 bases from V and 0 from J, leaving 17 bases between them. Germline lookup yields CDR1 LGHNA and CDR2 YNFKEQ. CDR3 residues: CASSNHLSGASYEQYF. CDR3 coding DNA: TGTGCCAGCAGCAACCACCTCTCGGGGGCCTCCTACGAGCAGTACTTC.

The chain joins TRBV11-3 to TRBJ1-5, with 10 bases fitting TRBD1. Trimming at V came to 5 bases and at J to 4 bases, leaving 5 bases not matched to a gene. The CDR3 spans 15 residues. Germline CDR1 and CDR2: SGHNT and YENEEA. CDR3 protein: CASSRDRGFNQPQHF. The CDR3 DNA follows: TGTGCCAGCAGCCGGGACAGGGGTTTTAATCAGCCCCAGCATTTT.

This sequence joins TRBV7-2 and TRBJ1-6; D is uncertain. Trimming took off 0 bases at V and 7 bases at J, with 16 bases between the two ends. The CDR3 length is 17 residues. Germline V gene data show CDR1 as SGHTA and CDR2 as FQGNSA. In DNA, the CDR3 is TGTGCCAGCAGCTTAGCGCGATCTGAGGAGGCGAATTCACCCCTCCACTTT. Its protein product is CASSLARSEEANSPLHF.

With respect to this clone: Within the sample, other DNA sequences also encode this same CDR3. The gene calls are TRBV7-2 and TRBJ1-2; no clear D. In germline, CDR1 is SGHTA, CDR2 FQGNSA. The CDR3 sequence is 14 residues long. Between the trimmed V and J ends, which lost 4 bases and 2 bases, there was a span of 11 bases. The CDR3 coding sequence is TGTGCCAGCAGCTCGGGCACGGGGAACTATGGCTACACCTTC. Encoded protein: CASSSGTGNYGYTF.

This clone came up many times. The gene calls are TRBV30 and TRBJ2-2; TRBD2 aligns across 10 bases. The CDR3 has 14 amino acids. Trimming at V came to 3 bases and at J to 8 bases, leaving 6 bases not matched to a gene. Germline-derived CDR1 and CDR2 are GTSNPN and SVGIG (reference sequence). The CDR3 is CAWSQGTSAGELFF. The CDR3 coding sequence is TGTGCCTGGAGCCAAGGGACTAGCGCGGGGGAGCTGTTTTTT.

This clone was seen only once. CDR3 loop: CASSYAEGYEQYF. The CDR3 nucleotides read TGTGCCAGCTCTTACGCCGAGGGGTACGAGCAGTACTTC. The chain is built from TRBV18 and TRBJ2-7; the D call may be TRBD1 or TRBD2 (5 bases each). Germline V lookup: CDR1 KGHSH, CDR2 LQKENI. This CDR3 contains 13 residues. Trimming cost V 6 bases and J 4 bases, with 13 bases left between them.

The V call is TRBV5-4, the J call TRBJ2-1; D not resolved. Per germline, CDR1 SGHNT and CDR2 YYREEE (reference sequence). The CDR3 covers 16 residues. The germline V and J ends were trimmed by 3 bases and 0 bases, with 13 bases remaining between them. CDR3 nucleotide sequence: TGTGCCAGCAGCTCCCTGATTCGGAGCTCCTACAATGAGCAGTTCTTC. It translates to CASSSLIRSSYNEQFF.

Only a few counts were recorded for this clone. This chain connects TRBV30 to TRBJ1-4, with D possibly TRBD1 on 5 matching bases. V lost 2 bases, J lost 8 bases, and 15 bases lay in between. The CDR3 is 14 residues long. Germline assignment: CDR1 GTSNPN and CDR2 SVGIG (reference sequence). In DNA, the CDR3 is TGTGCCTGGAGTTTTGGGGGGAGTGGGGAAAAACTGTTTTTT. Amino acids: CAWSFGGSGEKLFF.